Listed here are 28 T cell receptor beta chains from one sample, sequenced in a study of blood T cell repertoires in COVID-19. The protocol was immunoSEQ multiplex PCR, while the TCRdb copy is restricted to in-frame clones and leaves out a portion. The sample consists of some 130,000 clones, 75% to 90% of them appearing once. Sequenced sample: peripheral blood. These receptors originate from a man in his 60s with COVID-19, enrolled during active disease.

The rearrangement joins TRBV27 to TRBJ1-2, with 7 positions matching TRBD1. V trimming: 5 bases; J trimming: 0 bases; junction bases outside the gene matches: 12. The CDR3 covers 17 residues. Germline-derived CDR1 and CDR2 are MNHEY and SMNVEV (reference sequence). The CDR3 DNA sequence: TGTGCCAGCAGTCCCCTCGACAGGGCTGTTCCTAACTATGGCTACACCTTC. Translating it yields CASSPLDRAVPNYGYTF.

This clone showed up just a few times. The V call is TRBV3-1 (or the pseudogene TRBV3-2), the J call TRBJ1-6; 8 nucleotides match TRBD1. The V segment lost 4 bases and the J segment 9 bases; nucleotides outside the gene matches: 2. Germline V lookup: CDR1 LGHDT, CDR2 YNNKEL (reference sequence). The CDR3 runs 13 residues. The CDR3 DNA follows: TGTGCCAGCAGCCCAGGACAGGGTTCACCCCTCCACTTT. Its translation: CASSPGQGSPLHF.

The rearrangement uses TRBV30 and TRBJ1-1; D gene ambiguous. The germline V and J ends were trimmed by 0 bases and 1 base, with 15 bases remaining between them. This CDR3 is 16 amino acids long. Germline V gene lookup returns CDR1 GTSNPN and CDR2 SVGIG (reference sequence). The CDR3 spells CAWSVRVGSGNTEAFF. CDR3 coding DNA: TGTGCCTGGAGTGTACGAGTGGGGAGCGGGAACACTGAAGCTTTCTTT.

The chain links TRBV30 to TRBJ1-1, with D possibly TRBD1 on 6 matching bases. This CDR3 has 13 amino acids. The V gene's germline CDR1 is GTSNPN and CDR2 SVGIG (reference sequence). Trimming pared 3 bases from V and 2 bases from J, leaving 10 bases between. CDR3: CAWRRGGNTEAFF. CDR3 sequence (DNA): TGTGCCTGGAGAAGGGGGGGAAACACTGAAGCTTTCTTT.

The chain employs TRBV19 and TRBJ1-2; D gene ambiguous. V was trimmed by 6 bases and J by 8 bases, leaving 16 bases between them. The germline V gene has CDR1 LNHDA and CDR2 SQIVND (reference sequence). The CDR3 sequence is 13 residues long. The CDR3 DNA reads as TGTGCCAGTAGCTCCGACTGGCGGTCGGGCTACACCTTC. Translating gives CASSSDWRSGYTF.

The chain uses TRBV11-2 and TRBJ2-1; 10 bases are shared with TRBD2. CDR3 length equals 14 residues. The germline CDR1 and CDR2 sequences are SGHAT and FQNNGV. After removal of 2 bases from V and 6 bases from J, the junction contained 1 base not matched to a gene. In DNA, the CDR3 is TGTGCCAGCAGCTTAAGCGGGGGGGCCAATGAGCAGTTCTTC. Protein sequence: CASSLSGGANEQFF.

The chain has TRBV3-1 (or the pseudogene TRBV3-2) and TRBJ2-1, with 7 bases lining up with TRBD2. The CDR3 is 16 amino acids. Trimming cost V 5 bases and J 0 bases; bases outside gene matches: 7. From germline, CDR1 is LGHDT and CDR2 YNNKEL (reference sequence). CDR3 protein: CASSVALAASYNEQFF. The CDR3 nucleotides read TGTGCCAGCAGCGTCGCTCTAGCGGCCTCCTACAATGAGCAGTTCTTC.

The chain joins TRBV2 to TRBJ1-5; D is possibly TRBD1 (5 bases). Germline V gives CDR1 SNHLY, CDR2 FYNNEI. The CDR3 consists of 15 residues. V dropped 3 bases and J dropped 3 bases, with 12 bases sitting between them. CDR3 sequence reads: CASSDHTGVNQPQHF. CDR3 bases: TGTGCCAGCAGTGATCATACAGGTGTCAATCAGCCCCAGCATTTT.

This clone was recorded once. The V and J genes are TRBV12-3 or TRBV12-4 and TRBJ2-7, with TRBD1 identical over 9 bases. Trimming at V came to 10 bases and at J to 6 bases, leaving 4 bases not matched to a gene. CDR3 length equals 11 residues. CDR3 sequence: CAISTGGEQYF. CDR3 sequence (DNA): TGTGCCATCTCGACAGGGGGCGAGCAGTACTTC.

The chain carries TRBV28 and TRBJ1-5; 7 nucleotides match TRBD1. CDR3 size: 12 residues. With 10 bases clipped from V and 9 bases from J, the junction kept 9 bases outside the gene matches. Germline loops: CDR1 MDHEN, CDR2 SYDVKM. The CDR3 here is CAIAGGVRPQHF. For the CDR3, the DNA is TGTGCCATAGCAGGGGGAGTCCGGCCCCAGCATTTT.

V gene TRBV27 combines with J gene TRBJ1-5, with 7 bases fitting TRBD1. Losses at the gene ends were 1 base for V and 2 bases for J; bases not matched to a gene: 2. The CDR3 sequence is 15 residues long. Per the germline V gene, CDR1 is MNHEY and CDR2 is SMNVEV (reference sequence). CDR3 nucleotides: TGTGCCAGCAGTTTATTAGGACAGGGCAATCAGCCCCAGCATTTT. It yields the protein CASSLLGQGNQPQHF.

This clone showed up just once. The chain carries TRBV6-2 or TRBV6-3 and TRBJ2-7; 8 nucleotides line up with TRBD1. CDR1 is MNHEY, CDR2 SVGEGT, per germline. Trimming at V came to 4 bases and at J to 5 bases, leaving 4 bases not matched to a gene. The CDR3 loop spans 13 amino acids. The CDR3 spells CASSFQGADEQYF. As DNA, the CDR3 is TGTGCCAGCAGTTTTCAGGGGGCCGACGAGCAGTACTTC.

The gene calls are TRBV7-8 and TRBJ2-1; TRBD1 matches 9 bases. The CDR3 totals 15 residues. J lost 3 bases, V lost 5 bases, and 5 bases had no gene match. CDR1 SGHVS and CDR2 FQNEAQ come from the germline V gene. CDR3 sequence reads: CASSPGQGIYNEQFF. The CDR3 coding sequence is TGTGCCAGCAGCCCGGGACAGGGAATCTACAATGAGCAGTTCTTC.

CDR3 bases: TGTGCCAGCAGCTTGGCCGGTGGTGGGGGGGGGAACCTCCGGGAGCTGTTTTTT. Its protein is CASSLAGGGGGNLRELFF. This sequence joins TRBV5-4 and TRBJ2-2; 7 positions match TRBD2. The CDR3 runs 18 residues. Germline CDR1 is SGHNT and CDR2 is YYREEE (reference sequence). Unmatched junction bases numbered 17, after V lost 0 bases and J lost 9 bases.

This clone was counted only a few times. This chain uses TRBV7-9 with TRBJ1-6, with D hard to call. The ends were cut back, 2 bases at V and 7 bases at J, with 9 bases in the middle. CDR1 SEHNR and CDR2 FQNEAQ come from the germline V gene (reference sequence). This CDR3 has 14 amino acids. The CDR3 DNA reads as TGTGCCAGCAGCTTATCTTCCGGGAATTCACCCCTCCACTTT. This gives the protein CASSLSSGNSPLHF.

The genes are TRBV29-1 and TRBJ2-1; 11 bases line up with TRBD1. V trimming: 3 bases; J trimming: 8 bases; junction bases outside the gene matches: 12. This CDR3 is 16 amino acids long. Germline V lookup: CDR1 SQVTM, CDR2 ANQGSEA. CDR3 nucleotide sequence: TGCAGCGTTGACAGAACCGGGACAGGGGGTTGGGATGAGCAGTTCTTC. Amino acids: CSVDRTGTGGWDEQFF.

The chain has TRBV12-3 or TRBV12-4 and TRBJ1-6; D not certain. V dropped 3 bases and J dropped 7 bases, with 7 bases sitting between them. This CDR3 spans 13 amino acids. CDR3 amino acids: CASSFGQNSPLHF. The CDR3 DNA is TGTGCCAGCAGTTTTGGGCAAAATTCACCCCTCCACTTT.

In its sample, this clone was seen once. J is TRBJ1-2 and V is TRBV6-4, with D possibly being TRBD1 (5 bases). With 0 bases removed from V and 8 bases from J, the gap between germline ends came to 13 bases. CDR1 MRHNA and CDR2 SNTAGT come from the germline V gene. The CDR3 extends over 14 amino acids. Here the CDR3 reads CASSDSNRNGGYTF. The DNA of the CDR3 is TGTGCCAGCAGTGACTCGAACAGGAATGGGGGCTACACCTTC.

V is TRBV10-3 and J is TRBJ1-1, with unresolved D. The germline V gene encodes CDR1 ENHRY and CDR2 SYGVKD. The CDR3 extends over 13 amino acids. Trimming took 0 bases from V and 4 from J, leaving 6 bases between them. The CDR3 bases are TGTGCCATCAGTGAGTCTGCGGGCACTGAAGCTTTCTTT. This translates into CAISESAGTEAFF.

The V gene is TRBV10-2, the J gene TRBJ2-5; 9 bases are shared with TRBD1. V trimming: 6 bases; J trimming: 3 bases; junction bases outside the gene matches: 5. Germline values: CDR1 WSHSY, CDR2 SAAADI. The CDR3 totals 14 residues. CDR3 bases: TGCGCCAGCAGCCGGACAGGGGAGGAAGAGACCCAGTACTTC. Its translation is CASSRTGEEETQYF.

The chain carries TRBV7-9 and TRBJ1-1, with TRBD1 as a possible D gene (6 bases). Trimming took off 4 bases at V and 3 bases at J, with 9 bases between the two ends. Germline CDR1 reads SEHNR; CDR2 reads FQNEAQ (reference sequence). The CDR3 totals 13 residues. CDR3 in DNA: TGTGCCAGCAGCTCCAGGGGCGACACTGAAGCTTTCTTT. Its protein is CASSSRGDTEAFF.

The V and J genes are TRBV4-1 and TRBJ2-1; 7 positions match TRBD1. There are 17 residues in the CDR3. Germline-derived CDR1 and CDR2 are MGHRA and YSYEKL. Trimming took 1 base from V and 3 from J; bases not matched to a gene: 9. The CDR3 region is CASSQVFGQVIYNEQFF. CDR3 in DNA: TGCGCCAGCAGCCAAGTTTTCGGACAGGTGATCTACAATGAGCAGTTCTTC.

The genes are TRBV27 and TRBJ1-3; TRBD1 matches 9 bases. From germline, CDR1 is MNHEY and CDR2 SMNVEV (reference sequence). Unmatched junction bases numbered 9, after V lost 9 bases and J lost 0 bases. The CDR3 sequence is 16 residues long. CDR3 bases: TGTGCCAGGCACAAACCGGGACAGGGCTCTGGAAACACCATATATTTT. As protein: CARHKPGQGSGNTIYF.

This clone has just one count. CDR3 DNA sequence: TGCGCCAGCAGCCTTGAGGACAGGGACAACACTGAAGCTTTCTTT. It codes for CASSLEDRDNTEAFF. The chain employs TRBV5-1 and TRBJ1-1, with 8 bases identical to TRBD1. The CDR3 length is 15 residues. Germline V gives CDR1 SGHRS, CDR2 YFSETQ. Losses at the gene ends were 4 bases for V and 2 bases for J; bases not matched to a gene: 7.

The chain couples TRBV9 to TRBJ1-4; maybe TRBD1 (6 bases). Germline-derived CDR1 and CDR2 are SGDLS and YYNGEE. There are 15 residues in the CDR3. Trimming left V 3 bases short and J 2 bases short, with 11 bases between. The CDR3 nucleotides read TGTGCCAGCAGCGCCTCAGGGGTGACTAATGAAAAACTGTTTTTT. Translating it yields CASSASGVTNEKLFF.

The chain couples TRBV2 to TRBJ1-5; D is possibly TRBD1 (6 bases). The CDR3 sequence is 15 residues long. The V and J ends lost 5 bases and 3 bases respectively, with 14 bases between them. Germline CDR1 and CDR2: SNHLY and FYNNEI. CDR3 residues: CASSPGWGLNQPQHF. Here the CDR3 DNA reads TGTGCCAGCAGTCCCGGCTGGGGGCTCAATCAGCCCCAGCATTTT.

Notes on this clone: Other nucleotide sequences from this sample produce the same CDR3. The J gene is TRBJ2-6, the V gene TRBV19; 7 positions agree with TRBD1. The CDR3 is 15 residues long. Per the germline V gene, CDR1 is LNHDA and CDR2 is SQIVND (reference sequence). With V trimmed by 3 bases and J by 2 bases, 1 base remained unmatched. The CDR3 DNA is TGTGCCAGTAGTATTGACAGGGCTGGGGCCAACGTCCTGACTTTC. This translates into CASSIDRAGANVLTF.

The CDR3 loop is CASSQEQGEAFF. CDR3 nucleotide sequence: TGTGCCAGCAGCCAAGAACAGGGAGAGGCTTTCTTT. The V call is TRBV3-1 (or the pseudogene TRBV3-2), the J call TRBJ1-1, with a possible D match to TRBD1 (6 bases). Trimming pared 0 bases from V and 11 bases from J, leaving 10 bases between. The CDR3 contains 12 residues. Germline V gene data show CDR1 as LGHDT and CDR2 as YNNKEL (reference sequence).